The 8 T cell receptor beta chains reported below all come from one sample, sequenced in a study of regulatory T cells in long-lasting Graves disease. Documented time point: newly diagnosed GD, antithyroid drugs for less than 3 months. The TCR library was made from RNA extracted from PBMCs. Sequencing libraries for TCR beta were prepared with iRepertoire HTBI primers and Arm-PCR of CDR3 regions. TCRdb analysed the multiplex PCR reads with MiXCR anew, one entry per CDR3 protein. The repertoire has roughly 420,000 distinct CDR3 sequences, about 16% of them found once; the top ten carry roughly a tenth. The same sample was also used in a study of T cells in Graves' hyperthyroidism and ophthalmopathy.

Here the sequenced sample was peripheral blood mononuclear cells (PBMCs), taken at new diagnosis, from a patient treated with antithyroid drugs. The receptors derive from a woman aged 30 to 39 with Graves disease.

The chain carries TRBV15 and TRBJ2-1; TRBD2 matches 14 bases. The germline CDR1 and CDR2 sequences are LNHNV and YYDKDF (reference sequence). The CDR3 spans 17 residues. V was pared by 0 bases and J by 6 bases, with 4 bases of the junction left unmatched. CDR3 amino acids: CATSREPGLAGANEQFF. CDR3 sequence (DNA): TGTGCCACCAGCAGAGAGCCGGGACTAGCGGGAGCCAATGAGCAGTTCTTC.

This clonotype was seen ten or more times. The chain carries TRBV3-1 and TRBJ2-5; D gene ambiguous. V was trimmed by 1 base and J by 2 bases, leaving 8 bases between them. Germline CDR1 and CDR2: LGHDT and YNNKEL (reference sequence). This CDR3 is 14 amino acids long. CDR3 region: CASSQVIRQETQYF. The CDR3 DNA sequence: TGTGCCAGCAGCCAAGTGATCAGACAAGAGACCCAGTACTTC.

Details on this clonotype: The germline gene is not matched at one end of the junction; a read error may be the cause. The gene calls are TRBV11-2 and TRBJ2-4; the match to TRBD2 covers 13 bases. The J call may be mistaken, given a closer DNA end match to TRBJ2-1. The CDR3 is 17 amino acids. Germline-derived CDR1 and CDR2 are SGHAT and FQNNGV. The CDR3 protein is CVSSVTRGTSGKETQFF. The CDR3 region has the DNA TGTGTCAGCAGTGTCACCCGCGGGACTAGCGGGAAGGAGACCCAGTTCTTC.

In this sample, this clonotype turned up many times. The chain uses TRBV20-1 and TRBJ2-3, with D hard to call. CDR1 and CDR2 (germline): DFQATT, SNEGSKA (reference sequence). The V and J ends lost 3 bases and 2 bases respectively, with 9 bases between them. The CDR3 is made up of 13 amino acids. The CDR3 sequence is CSASRTLTDTQYF. CDR3 in DNA: TGCAGTGCTAGTAGAACGCTCACAGATACGCAGTATTTT.

This clonotype was counted many times. The genes are TRBV6-5 and TRBJ2-7, with 7 positions matching TRBD2. The CDR3 extends over 15 amino acids. Germline assignment: CDR1 MNHEY and CDR2 SVGAGI. The V segment lost 2 bases and the J segment 1 base; nucleotides outside the gene matches: 5. In nucleotides, the CDR3 is TGTGCCAGCAGTTACCAGGGAGGGAGTTCCTACGAGCAGTACTTC. Its protein is CASSYQGGSSYEQYF.

A word on this clonotype: A much larger clone differs from this one at a single base, so this may be a read error. This sequence joins TRBV28 and TRBJ1-3; TRBD1 is a possible D gene (6 bases). CDR1 and CDR2 from the germline V gene are MDHEN and SYDVKM. The CDR3 is 14 residues long. CDR3 sequence reads: CASTLTGRGNAIYF. The CDR3, as DNA: TGTGCCAGCACTCTCACAGGGAGAGGAAACGCCATATATTTT.

The chain links TRBV27 to TRBJ2-7; 10 nucleotides line up with TRBD1. Germline CDR1 is MNHEY and CDR2 is SMNVEV (reference sequence). The junction had 4 bases not matched to a gene; V was cut back by 2 bases and J by 3 bases. This CDR3 has 15 residues. The CDR3 spells CASSLTRTGGYEQYF. As DNA, the CDR3 is TGTGCCAGCAGTTTAACAAGGACAGGGGGCTACGAGCAGTACTTC.

The table lists this clonotype with a few counts. The genes are TRBV6-1 and TRBJ2-2, with D possibly matching TRBD2 (6 bases). The CDR3 has 15 residues. V was shortened by 2 bases and J by 4 bases, with 11 bases between the two germline ends. The germline CDR1 and CDR2 sequences are MNHNS and SASEGT. The CDR3 is CASSEWGDGTGELFF. In nucleotides, the CDR3 is TGTGCCAGCAGTGAATGGGGGGATGGCACCGGGGAGCTGTTTTTT.